These 9 T cell receptor beta chains were all obtained from the same sample, sequenced in a study of cytomegalovirus exposure and HLA in healthy donors. It was with 60 Vbeta and 13 Jbeta primers that the PCR ran. Only in-frame clones appear in the TCRdb table, and some are missing; sequencing was by immunoSEQ multiplex PCR. This table has 220,000 or so clones, approximately 70% appearing once. Sequencing input: PBMCs. These TCRs come from a woman aged 30 to 39 in good health and CMV-seronegative.

A note on this clone: The same CDR3 also results from other DNA sequences found in this sample. The chain uses TRBV6-1 and TRBJ2-1; a possible D gene is TRBD1 (6 bases). The V end was cut by 4 bases, the J end by 7 bases, with 14 bases between. The CDR3 covers 14 residues. Germline lookup yields CDR1 MNHNS and CDR2 SASEGT. CDR3 nucleotide sequence: TGTGCCAGCAGTGCTGGCCAGGGGTGGAATGAGCAGTTCTTC. Protein product: CASSAGQGWNEQFF.

The V gene is TRBV6-5, the J gene TRBJ2-5, with 9 bases lining up with TRBD2. The CDR3 is 14 amino acids. Germline V CDR1 and CDR2: MNHEY, SVGAGI. The trim removed 6 bases at V and 5 bases at J, leaving 7 bases unmatched. The CDR3 region has the DNA TGTGCCAGCAGGGTTAGCGGGAGCTTTGAGACCCAGTACTTC. This codes for CASRVSGSFETQYF.

In regard to this clone: Other DNA variants within this sample encode the same CDR3. CDR3: CASSVVGGGGETQYF. Here the CDR3 DNA reads TGTGCCAGCAGCGTAGTGGGTGGGGGAGGGGAGACCCAGTACTTC. The chain employs TRBV9 and TRBJ2-5; TRBD2 agrees at 7 bases. V shed 0 bases, J shed 5 bases, and the junction held 7 bases outside the gene matches. The CDR3 contains 15 residues. CDR1 is SGDLS, CDR2 YYNGEE, per germline.

The CDR3 DNA follows: TGTGCCAGCAGCTTAAATGGCGGGACTACCTACGAGCAGTACTTC. This translates into CASSLNGGTTYEQYF. This chain connects TRBV7-3 to TRBJ2-5; 7 bases fit TRBD2. Judging by the DNA end, TRBJ2-7 fits better; the J call may be wrong. This CDR3 spans 15 amino acids. CDR1 is SGHTA, CDR2 FQGTGA, per germline.

The chain employs TRBV9 and TRBJ1-1, with 7 bases matching TRBD1. Germline values: CDR1 SGDLS, CDR2 YYNGEE. Trimming at V came to 4 bases and at J to 1 base, leaving 10 bases not matched to a gene. The length of the CDR3 is 16 residues. CDR3 nucleotide sequence: TGTGCCAGCAGCCCAAACACTGGGACAGCGAACACTGAAGCTTTCTTT. Encoded protein: CASSPNTGTANTEAFF.

The gene calls are TRBV2 and TRBJ2-1, with D maybe TRBD2 (6 bases). The CDR3 has 18 residues. Germline CDR1 SNHLY, CDR2 FYNNEI. Between the trimmed V and J ends, which lost 10 bases and 6 bases, there was a span of 31 bases. CDR3 sequence (DNA): TGTGCCACCACCCTCCATATCCCGACTAGTAAGAATCGCAATGAGCAGTTCTTC. Translated, it gives CATTLHIPTSKNRNEQFF.

This clone was counted a single time. The rearrangement uses TRBV14 and TRBJ2-3, with 12 nucleotides matching TRBD2. CDR3 length: 19 amino acids. V lost 0 bases to trimming and J lost 7 bases; unmatched junction nucleotides: 14. The germline V gene encodes CDR1 SGHDN and CDR2 FVKESK. The DNA for the CDR3 is TGTGCCAGCAGCCAAGAATCCCGAAGTCTAGCGGGAGGGAGACATACGCAGTATTTT. Its translation is CASSQESRSLAGGRHTQYF.

This chain connects TRBV7-3 to TRBJ1-6; 10 bases are a match to TRBD1. CDR1 is SGHTA, CDR2 FQGTGA, per germline. The CDR3 has 17 residues. The V gene end was trimmed by 5 bases and the J gene end by 9 bases; junction bases not matched to a gene: 13. CDR3: CASSLRGDRGEGSPLHF. CDR3 sequence (DNA): TGTGCCAGCAGCCTACGGGGGGACAGGGGTGAAGGTTCACCCCTCCACTTT.

This clone was recorded a few times. The rearrangement links TRBV6-5 to TRBJ1-1; TRBD1 agrees at 7 bases. J lost 2 bases, V lost 5 bases, and 8 bases had no gene match. Germline V gives CDR1 MNHEY, CDR2 SVGAGI. The CDR3 sequence is 15 residues long. Here the CDR3 reads CASSSLGQTNTEAFF. The CDR3 region has the DNA TGTGCCAGCAGTAGTCTGGGACAGACTAACACTGAAGCTTTCTTT.